This TCR beta chain was sequenced in a study of naive and memory T cell subsets. This CDR3 comprises 13 residues. Germline lookup yields CDR1 KGHSH and CDR2 LQKENI. A word on this clonotype: The junction and the germline gene differ at one end; a read error may be behind it.

An equimolar mix of two oligonucleotides served as the beta constant-region primer for TRBC1 and TRBC2. The ligated cDNA underwent four PCR rounds using SP2 and nested alpha and beta constant-region primers. TCRdb redid the calling of the UMI-ligation and nested PCR reads with MiXCR, one entry per CDR3 protein. The repertoire consists of 130,000 to 150,000 distinct CDR3 sequences, with 17% occurring once and the leading ten covering roughly 0.13%. This chain joins TRBV18 and TRBJ1-5; D gene unclear. Input material: naive CD4+ T cells from blood. The clonotype originates from a human donor in good health. This chain's CDR3 is CVSAARANQPQHF. The CDR3 DNA is TGTGTCAGCGCGGCGAGGGCAAATCAGCCCCAGCATTTT.